This entry concerns a single T cell receptor (beta chain). Authors' processing steps: Reference gene primer amplification gave nucleated cell count estimates. TCRdb keeps only in-frame clones here, not all; method: immunoSEQ multiplex PCR. D and trimming come from the DNA, and the V and J calls and clone size come from that table. The repertoire consists of some 110,000 clones, with 85% to 90% occurring once and the leading ten covering roughly 14%. This sample is part of a study of blood T cell repertoires in COVID-19. Study-level information: Acute-phase and convalescent COVID-19 samples originated in the United States, Italy and Spain. Sources were T cells, B-cell-depleted T cells, or PBMCs; the material itself was cDNA or gDNA.

This CDR3 has 16 amino acids. Losses at the gene ends were 6 bases for V and 7 bases for J; bases not matched to a gene: 12. Germline CDR1 reads MDHEN; CDR2 reads SYDVKM. The sequenced sample was peripheral blood. This TCR derives from a man aged 45-65 years with acute or convalescent COVID-19. J is TRBJ1-4 and V is TRBV28; 9 positions agree with TRBD1. CDR3 sequence (DNA): TGTGCCAGCAGCCGTACGCCGGGACAGGGTACTGAAAAACTGTTTTTT. Protein sequence: CASSRTPGQGTEKLFF.